These T cell receptor beta chains were read from a single sample in a study of cytomegalovirus exposure and HLA in healthy donors. Method: immunoSEQ multiplex PCR; TCRdb's copy keeps in-frame clones and lacks some. Among about 70,000 clones listed, about 70% were seen once. Material for sequencing was PBMCs. These receptor sequences come from a woman in her twenties or thirties in good health and CMV-seronegative. Both conserved end residues are part of each CDR3. A D gene is named only where the DNA matches it firmly. Where a row states a size, it is once, few, many or the class of an expanded clone; other rows omit it.

J: TRBJ1-2; D: TRBD1; size: -; V: TRBV29-1; DNA: TGCAGCGTTGTCCTGGGACAGGGATGGGGCTACACCTTC; CDR3: CSVVLGQGWGYTF
J: TRBJ1-2; D: -; size: -; V: TRBV11-2; DNA: TGTGCCAGCAGCTTAAGCGACTATGGCTACACCTTC; CDR3: CASSLSDYGYTF
J: TRBJ2-7; D: TRBD2; size: -; V: TRBV4-1; DNA: TGCGCCAGCAGCCAAAGGGGACTAGCGGGGGACAGAAGCTACGAGCAGTACTTC; CDR3: CASSQRGLAGDRSYEQYF
J: TRBJ1-3; D: -; size: -; V: TRBV5-1; DNA: TGCGCCAGCAGCCCGGGGACTCTCTCTGGAAACACCATATATTTT; CDR3: CASSPGTLSGNTIYF
J: TRBJ2-7; D: TRBD1; size: -; V: TRBV19; DNA: TGTGCCAGTAGTCCCGGGCAGGGGGCTTACGAGCAGTACTTC; CDR3: CASSPGQGAYEQYF
J: TRBJ2-2; D: -; size: -; V: TRBV5-6; DNA: TGTGCCAGCAGCCCATGGGACTTACCGAACACCGGGGAGCTGTTTTTT; CDR3: CASSPWDLPNTGELFF
J: TRBJ2-5; D: TRBD1; size: -; V: TRBV7-3; DNA: TGTGCCAGCAGCAAAGGACAGGGGGCAGGAGAAACCCAGTACTTC; CDR3: CASSKGQGAGETQYF
J: TRBJ1-6; D: -; size: few; V: TRBV7-6; DNA: TGTGCCAGCAGCTTAGGGCCAGGCTCCTATAATTCACCCCTCCACTTT; CDR3: CASSLGPGSYNSPLHF
J: TRBJ1-2; D: TRBD1; size: few; V: TRBV2; DNA: TGTGCCAGCAGGCCGGGACAGGGGGCGTTCGGTGGCTACACCTTC; CDR3: CASRPGQGAFGGYTF
J: TRBJ2-5; D: TRBD2; size: once; V: TRBV5-1; DNA: TGCGCCAGCAGCTTGGATGGCGCGGGGGGACAAGAGACCCAGTACTTC; CDR3: CASSLDGAGGQETQYF
J: TRBJ2-6; D: -; size: -; V: TRBV7-6; DNA: TGTGCCAGCAGCTTAGTGGGAGGTGGGGCCAACGTCCTGACTTTC; CDR3: CASSLVGGGANVLTF
J: TRBJ1-1; D: TRBD1; size: -; V: TRBV7-9; DNA: TGTGCCAGCAGCTTAAATACACCTCGGACAGGGTCGAACACTGAAGCTTTCTTT; CDR3: CASSLNTPRTGSNTEAFF
J: TRBJ2-5; D: -; size: -; V: TRBV6-1; DNA: TGTGCCAGCATGCAAGCGGAAGAGACCCAGTACTTC; CDR3: CASMQAEETQYF
J: TRBJ1-2; D: TRBD1; size: -; V: TRBV15; DNA: TGTGCCACCAGCAGAGCTGGGGACAGGTCCGTCTGGGGGGGCTACACCTTC; CDR3: CATSRAGDRSVWGGYTF
J: TRBJ2-3; D: TRBD2; size: few; V: TRBV19; DNA: TGTGCCAGTAGTAGGTCCTTTAGCGGGGCGAGCACAGATACGCAGTATTTT; CDR3: CASSRSFSGASTDTQYF
J: TRBJ1-2; D: TRBD1; size: few; V: TRBV30; DNA: TGTGCCTGGACCCCCGGGACAGCCTATGGCTACACCTTC; CDR3: CAWTPGTAYGYTF
J: TRBJ1-2; D: TRBD1; size: -; V: TRBV5-3; DNA: TGTGCCAGAAGCCAAAGACAGGGAAATTGGTATGGCTACACCTTC; CDR3: CARSQRQGNWYGYTF
J: TRBJ1-1; D: -; size: -; V: TRBV5-6; DNA: TGTGCCAGCAGCTCCTCCGGGGGGCTTGTTGAAGCTTTCTTT; CDR3: CASSSSGGLVEAFF
J: TRBJ2-1; D: TRBD2; size: -; V: TRBV7-8; DNA: TGTGCCAGCAGCTTGCGGGGGACCTACAATGAGCAGTTCTTC; CDR3: CASSLRGTYNEQFF
J: TRBJ2-7; D: TRBD1; size: -; V: TRBV2; DNA: TGTGCCAGCAGTCCCGGACAGGGCCCCTACGAGCAGTACTTC; CDR3: CASSPGQGPYEQYF
J: TRBJ2-1; D: -; size: -; V: TRBV30; DNA: TGTGCCTGGAGTGTACGATCCTATCGGCAGGCCCCCCACTCCTACAATGAGCAGTTCTTC; CDR3: CAWSVRSYRQAPHSYNEQFF
J: TRBJ1-2; D: -; size: -; V: TRBV5-5; DNA: TGTGCCAGCAGCTTCGGGGATTACTATGGCTACACCTTC; CDR3: CASSFGDYYGYTF
J: TRBJ1-6; D: TRBD1; size: -; V: TRBV2; DNA: TGTGCCAGCAGTGGGTACTCCGGGACAGGCGTCTCACCCCTCCACTTT; CDR3: CASSGYSGTGVSPLHF
J: TRBJ2-1; D: -; size: -; V: TRBV28; DNA: TGTGCCAGCAGGCCCCCGGGAATGAACAATGAGCAGTTCTTC; CDR3: CASRPPGMNNEQFF
J: TRBJ1-2; D: TRBD1; size: -; V: TRBV5-4; DNA: TGTGCCAGCAGCTTAGGCCTAAGAGGACAGGTTGGGGACTATGGCTACACCTTC; CDR3: CASSLGLRGQVGDYGYTF
J: TRBJ2-5; D: TRBD1; size: once; V: TRBV19; DNA: TGTGCCAGTAGCCCGACAGGGGGCACTTTCCAAGAGACCCAGTACTTC; CDR3: CASSPTGGTFQETQYF
J: TRBJ1-3; D: TRBD1; size: few; V: TRBV25-1; DNA: TGTGCCAGTCGGGACAGTTTCTCTGGAAACACCATATATTTT; CDR3: CASRDSFSGNTIYF
J: TRBJ2-2; D: -; size: -; V: TRBV30; DNA: TGTGCCTGGACAGCGAACACCGGGGAGCTGTTTTTT; CDR3: CAWTANTGELFF
J: TRBJ1-4; D: -; size: -; V: TRBV5-1; DNA: TGCGCCAGCGGCCCCGGGACCCCAGGGGCGAAACTGTTTTTT; CDR3: CASGPGTPGAKLFF
J: TRBJ2-3; D: -; size: few; V: TRBV7-6; DNA: TGTGCCAGCAGCTCATCAGGGGTCACAGATACGCAGTATTTT; CDR3: CASSSSGVTDTQYF
J: TRBJ1-5; D: -; size: -; V: TRBV28; DNA: TGTGCCAGCACCAGAAGTCGGGGACAGCCCCAGCATTTT; CDR3: CASTRSRGQPQHF
J: TRBJ1-5; D: TRBD1; size: -; V: TRBV7-9; DNA: TGTGCCAGCAGCTTCGGGACAGCAGGTCAGCCCCAGCATTTT; CDR3: CASSFGTAGQPQHF
J: TRBJ1-1; D: -; size: few; V: TRBV25-1; DNA: TGTGCCAGCAGTGCCCCTAGAGGGACTGAAGCTTTCTTT; CDR3: CASSAPRGTEAFF